The entry that follows covers one TCR beta chain sequence. Its cognate antigen is unknown. This record comes from a study of T cell responses to AZD1222 COVID-19 vaccine. Libraries were prepared by immunoSEQ multiplex PCR; TCRdb keeps only in-frame clonotypes and omits some of them. The sample yields 95,000 to 150,000 clones, roughly 88% seen once. Notes on the study in general: Recipients of AZD1222 seropositive at baseline numbered only 6 or 7. At 160-218 and 743-854, vaccine-associated CD4 TCRs were dominant, and they spanned spike.

This CDR3 has 12 residues. Germline V gene data show CDR1 as SNHLY and CDR2 as FYNNEI. V was clipped by 5 bases and J by 3 bases, with 7 bases between them. The gene calls are TRBV2 and TRBJ1-1, with D uncertain. The specimen comprised peripheral blood, sampled on day 0 of AZD1222 vaccination. The clonotype was recovered from an adult in good health. CDR3 bases: TGTGCCAGCAGTCGGGTGGACACTGAAGCTTTCTTT. This gives the protein CASSRVDTEAFF. The whole variable domain, filled in from reference TRBV2 and TRBJ1-1, reads EPEVTQTPSHQVTQMGQEVILRCVPISNHLYFYWYRQILGQKVEFLVSFYNNEISEKSEIFDDQFSVERPDGSNFTLKIRSTKLEDSAMYFCASSRVDTEAFFGQGTRLTVV.